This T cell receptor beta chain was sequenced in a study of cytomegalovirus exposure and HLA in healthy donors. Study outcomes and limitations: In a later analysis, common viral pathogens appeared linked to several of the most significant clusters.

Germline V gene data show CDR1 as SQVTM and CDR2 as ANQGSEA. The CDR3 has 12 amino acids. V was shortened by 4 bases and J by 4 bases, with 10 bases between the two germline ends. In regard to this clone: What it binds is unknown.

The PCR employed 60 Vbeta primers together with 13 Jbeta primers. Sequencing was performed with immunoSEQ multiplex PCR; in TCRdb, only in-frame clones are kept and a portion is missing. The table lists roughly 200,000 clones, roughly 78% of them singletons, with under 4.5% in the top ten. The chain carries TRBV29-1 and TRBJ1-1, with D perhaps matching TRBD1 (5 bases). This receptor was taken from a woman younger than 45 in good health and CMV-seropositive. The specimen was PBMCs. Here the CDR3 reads CSVGGESTEAFF. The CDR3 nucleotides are TGCAGCGTTGGGGGGGAGAGCACTGAAGCTTTCTTT. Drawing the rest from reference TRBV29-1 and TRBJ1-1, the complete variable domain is SAVISQKPSRDICQRGTSLTIQCQVDSQVTMMFWYRQQPGQSLTLIATANQGSEATYESGFVIDKFPISRPNLTFSTLTVSNMSPEDSSIYLCSVGGESTEAFFGQGTRLTVV.